This entry is about one T cell receptor (beta chain). Antigen: not known. This record comes from a study of shared clonotypes between healthy human individuals. Background on the study: Donors were a couple of women and three men aged 18 to 49.

Study-wide results and caveats: Expectations were that clonotype sharing among donors would be affected by sequencing depth.

TCRdb's copy holds only in-frame clones and misses some; the assay was immunoSEQ multiplex PCR. This sample has some 470,000 clones, with about three quarters found just once. This CDR3 has 15 residues. The germline V gene encodes CDR1 LNHNV and CDR2 YYDKDF (reference sequence). Trimming took 0 bases from V and 1 from J, leaving 9 bases between them. The rearrangement links TRBV15 to TRBJ2-5; D tentatively reads TRBD1 or TRBD2 (5 bases each). Source material: PBMCs. The TCR sequence derives from a woman in her 40s in good health. Some clones in this sample may be carry-over from other donors' samples. The chain's CDR3 is CATSRDGGAQETQYF. CDR3 coding DNA: TGTGCCACCAGCAGAGATGGGGGAGCCCAAGAGACCCAGTACTTC.